This passage covers 9 T cell receptor beta chains from one sample sequenced in a study of blood T cell repertoires in COVID-19. Generated by immunoSEQ multiplex PCR, the TCRdb table keeps only in-frame clones and is missing some. This sample has some 350,000 clones; 90% occur once, and the top ten carry around 7%. Sequencing was carried out using peripheral blood. All receptors come from a man aged 18 to 35 with active or convalescent COVID-19.

V usage is TRBV2 and J usage is TRBJ1-5; 11 bases are a match to TRBD1. The J segment lost 2 bases and the V segment lost 4 bases, leaving 4 bases of the junction unmatched. Germline-derived CDR1 and CDR2 are SNHLY and FYNNEI. This CDR3 region has 16 residues. The CDR3 region is CASSGRTGGRNQPQHF. The CDR3 DNA sequence: TGTGCCAGCAGTGGACGGACAGGGGGCCGCAATCAGCCCCAGCATTTT.

V usage is TRBV5-1 and J usage is TRBJ2-2, with D unresolved. CDR3 size: 16 residues. Germline CDR1 reads SGHRS; CDR2 reads YFSETQ. V shed 0 bases and J shed 1 base, with 10 bases lying between them. The CDR3 DNA reads as TGCGCCAGCAGCTTGGCCCTGGTGAGGAACACCGGGGAGCTGTTTTTT. This translates into CASSLALVRNTGELFF.

This chain connects TRBV7-9 to TRBJ1-4; 9 bases align to TRBD1. Germline V gives CDR1 SEHNR, CDR2 FQNEAQ (reference sequence). The CDR3 extends over 16 amino acids. With V trimmed by 5 bases and J by 5 bases, 9 bases remained unmatched. CDR3 protein: CASSERRTGENEKLFF. For the CDR3, the DNA is TGTGCCAGCAGCGAAAGGAGGACAGGGGAAAATGAAAAACTGTTTTTT. Variable domain in full (rest from reference TRBV7-9 and TRBJ1-4): DTGVSQNPRHKITKRGQNVTFRCDPISEHNRLYWYRQTLGQGPEFLTYFQNEAQLEKSRLLSDRFSAERPKGSFSTLEIQRTEQGDSAMYLCASSERRTGENEKLFFGSGTQLSVL.

The genes are TRBV27 and TRBJ2-7; 7 positions match TRBD1. CDR3 length equals 15 residues. V was clipped by 2 bases and J by 4 bases; unmatched bases: 8. Germline V gene data show CDR1 as MNHEY and CDR2 as SMNVEV (reference sequence). Here the CDR3 DNA reads TGTGCCAGCAGTTTAGCAAATCTACAGGGGTACGAGCAGTACTTC. This gives the protein CASSLANLQGYEQYF.

This clone was found a few times. The chain recombines TRBV4-3 with TRBJ2-7; maybe TRBD2 (6 bases). The CDR3 is 14 residues long. V gave up 0 bases and J gave up 5 bases, with 11 bases separating them. The germline V gene has CDR1 LGHNA and CDR2 YSLEER. CDR3 loop: CASSQDLREDEQYF. The CDR3 DNA reads TGCGCCAGCAGCCAAGATTTGAGGGAGGACGAGCAGTACTTC.

This sequence joins TRBV11-3 and TRBJ1-2; maybe TRBD1 (5 bases). Germline V gene lookup returns CDR1 SGHNT and CDR2 YENEEA. There are 12 residues in the CDR3. V dropped 5 bases and J dropped 5 bases, with 9 bases sitting between them. The CDR3 DNA follows: TGTGCCAGCAGCGACCAGGGTTATGGCTACACCTTC. It encodes CASSDQGYGYTF. Full variable domain (missing parts from reference TRBV11-3 and TRBJ1-2): EAGVVQSPRYKIIEKKQPVAFWCNPISGHNTLYWYLQNLGQGPELLIRYENEEAVDDSQLPKDRFSAERLKGVDSTLKIQPAELGDSAVYLCASSDQGYGYTFGSGTRLTVV.

This sequence joins TRBV3-1 (or the pseudogene TRBV3-2) and TRBJ1-2; TRBD1 matches at 12 bases. J lost 0 bases, V lost 1 base, and 9 bases had no gene match. CDR1 is LGHDT and CDR2 is YNNKEL in the germline V gene (reference sequence). The CDR3 covers 19 residues. This CDR3 is CASSQGGRDRGRTNYGYTF. For the CDR3, the DNA is TGTGCCAGCAGCCAAGGCGGTCGGGACAGGGGGCGGACTAACTATGGCTACACCTTC.

V usage is TRBV5-1 and J usage is TRBJ2-2, with TRBD2 matching 7 bases. The CDR3 extends over 15 amino acids. CDR1 is SGHRS and CDR2 is YFSETQ in the germline V gene. J was trimmed by 0 bases and V by 9 bases; bases with no gene match: 8. DNA of the CDR3: TGCGCCACCACGACTAGCTACGCGAACACCGGGGAGCTGTTTTTT. Encoded protein: CATTTSYANTGELFF.

This chain connects TRBV27 to TRBJ1-2, with 9 positions matching TRBD1. V shed 2 bases, J shed 4 bases, and the junction held 8 bases outside the gene matches. The germline V gene has CDR1 MNHEY and CDR2 SMNVEV (reference sequence). The CDR3 totals 16 residues. The CDR3 sequence is CASSLQGGQGPYGYTF. CDR3 sequence (DNA): TGTGCCAGCAGTTTACAGGGGGGACAGGGTCCCTATGGCTACACCTTC.